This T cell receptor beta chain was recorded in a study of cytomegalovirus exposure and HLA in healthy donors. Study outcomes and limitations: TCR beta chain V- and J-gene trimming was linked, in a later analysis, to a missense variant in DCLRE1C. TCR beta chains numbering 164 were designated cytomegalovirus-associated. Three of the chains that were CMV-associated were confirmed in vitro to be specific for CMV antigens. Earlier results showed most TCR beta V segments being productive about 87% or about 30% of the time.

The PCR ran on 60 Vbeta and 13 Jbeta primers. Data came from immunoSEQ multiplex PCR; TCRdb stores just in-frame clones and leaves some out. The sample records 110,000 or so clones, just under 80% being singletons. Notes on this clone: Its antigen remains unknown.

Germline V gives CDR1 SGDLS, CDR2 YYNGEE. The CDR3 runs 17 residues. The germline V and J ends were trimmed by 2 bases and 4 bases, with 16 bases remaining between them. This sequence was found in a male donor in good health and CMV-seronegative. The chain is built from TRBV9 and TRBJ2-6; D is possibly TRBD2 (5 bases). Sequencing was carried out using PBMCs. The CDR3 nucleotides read TGTGCCAGCAGCGTCTGGGAGTGGACGTCCGGGGCCAACGTCCTGACTTTC. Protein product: CASSVWEWTSGANVLTF.